This is a list of T cell receptor beta chains from one sample in a study of blood T cell repertoires in COVID-19. Sequencing was performed with immunoSEQ multiplex PCR; in TCRdb, only in-frame clones are kept and a portion is missing. The table shows about 140,000 clones, with about 91% occurring only once. Sample: peripheral blood. These receptors were collected from a woman aged 55-69 years with acute or convalescent COVID-19. CDR3s include the opening cysteine and the closing phenylalanine or tryptophan. The D gene is left open where the match is weak. The size entry is marked missing in some rows and otherwise reads once, few, many or a size class.

J: TRBJ1-5
V: TRBV7-5
length: 11
size: .
D: .
CDR3: CARSCDQPQHF
DNA: TGTGCCAGAAGCTGCGATCAGCCCCAGCATTTT

J: TRBJ1-5
V: TRBV6-2/TRBV6-3
length: 14
size: few
D: TRBD1
CDR3: CASSRQGGNQPQHF
DNA: TGTGCCAGCAGTCGACAGGGCGGCAATCAGCCCCAGCATTTT

J: TRBJ2-7
V: TRBV3-1/TRBV3-2
length: 12
size: .
D: .
CDR3: CASSQESSEQYF
DNA: TGTGCCAGCAGCCAAGAGAGTTCGGAGCAGTACTTC

J: TRBJ2-5
V: TRBV7-2
length: 13
size: many
D: TRBD1
CDR3: CASRFTGGETQYF
DNA: TGTGCCAGCAGATTTACAGGGGGTGAGACCCAGTACTTC

J: TRBJ1-2
V: TRBV7-2
length: 14
size: .
D: TRBD1
CDR3: CASSEVRGHGGYTF
DNA: TGTGCCAGCAGCGAAGTTAGGGGGCACGGAGGCTACACCTTC

J: TRBJ2-4
V: TRBV6-6
length: 16
size: .
D: TRBD1
CDR3: CASSRGQEVAKNIQYF
DNA: TGTGCCAGCAGTAGGGGGCAGGAGGTAGCCAAAAACATTCAGTACTTC

J: TRBJ1-2
V: TRBV5-1
length: 14
size: .
D: TRBD1
CDR3: CASSLAGTDYGYTF
DNA: TGCGCCAGCAGCTTGGCTGGGACAGACTATGGCTACACCTTC

J: TRBJ1-5
V: TRBV5-4
length: 15
size: .
D: .
CDR3: CASSSDGGLGQPQHF
DNA: TGTGCCAGCAGCTCGGACGGGGGGCTCGGTCAGCCCCAGCATTTT

J: TRBJ2-7
V: TRBV19
length: 17
size: .
D: .
CDR3: CASSTRWTQGSAYEQYF
DNA: TGTGCCAGTAGTACCCGGTGGACGCAGGGCTCAGCCTACGAGCAGTACTTC

J: TRBJ2-7
V: TRBV7-9
length: 14
size: .
D: .
CDR3: CASSGWAGSEEQYF
DNA: TGTGCCAGCAGCGGGTGGGCGGGGTCCGAGGAGCAGTACTTC

J: TRBJ1-6
V: TRBV5-1
length: 14
size: .
D: TRBD1
CDR3: CASSYRGQGSPLHF
DNA: TGCGCCAGCAGCTACAGGGGTCAAGGTTCACCCCTCCACTTT

J: TRBJ2-4
V: TRBV4-3
length: 15
size: .
D: TRBD1
CDR3: CASSQLQGAKNIQYF
DNA: TGCGCCAGCAGCCAGTTACAGGGGGCCAAAAACATTCAGTACTTC

J: TRBJ1-1
V: TRBV7-9
length: 15
size: .
D: TRBD1
CDR3: CASTYRDREGTEAFF
DNA: TGTGCCAGCACCTATCGGGACAGGGAGGGCACTGAAGCTTTCTTT

J: TRBJ1-6
V: TRBV28
length: 18
size: .
D: .
CDR3: CASSSRGQTSSYNSPLHF
DNA: TGTGCCAGCAGCTCGCGTGGGCAAACGAGCTCCTATAATTCACCCCTCCACTTT

J: TRBJ1-6
V: TRBV27
length: 15
size: .
D: .
CDR3: CASKRESSYNSPLHF
DNA: TGTGCCAGCAAGCGGGAGAGCTCCTATAATTCACCCCTCCACTTT

J: TRBJ1-2
V: TRBV18
length: 15
size: .
D: .
CDR3: CASSPDSEQPYGYTF
DNA: TGTGCCAGCTCACCGGACAGTGAGCAGCCCTATGGCTACACCTTC

J: TRBJ2-3
V: TRBV11-3
length: 13
size: .
D: .
CDR3: CASSLRKTLPQYF
DNA: TGTGCCAGCAGCTTAAGAAAGACTCTTCCGCAGTATTTT

J: TRBJ2-7
V: TRBV7-9
length: 15
size: .
D: TRBD1
CDR3: CASSIGLGGLYEQYF
DNA: TGTGCCAGCAGCATCGGGCTAGGGGGCCTCTACGAGCAGTACTTC

J: TRBJ1-1
V: TRBV11-2
length: 15
size: .
D: TRBD1
CDR3: CASSRGGQGYTEAFF
DNA: TGTGCCAGCAGCCGTGGGGGACAGGGGTACACTGAAGCTTTCTTT

J: TRBJ2-5
V: TRBV7-3
length: 13
size: .
D: .
CDR3: CASSLTARETQYF
DNA: TGTGCCAGCAGCTTAACCGCCCGGGAGACCCAGTACTTC

J: TRBJ2-1
V: TRBV7-9
length: 18
size: .
D: TRBD1
CDR3: CASSRRQGTIISYNEQFF
DNA: TGTGCCAGCAGCCGACGACAGGGAACGATAATCTCCTACAATGAGCAGTTCTTC

J: TRBJ2-7
V: TRBV2
length: 17
size: .
D: .
CDR3: CASSGQRDKQFNYEQYF
DNA: TGTGCCAGCAGTGGGCAACGGGACAAGCAATTTAACTACGAGCAGTACTTC

J: TRBJ1-6
V: TRBV7-9
length: 15
size: .
D: TRBD1
CDR3: CASSPKGQVTSPLHF
DNA: TGTGCCAGCAGCCCTAAGGGACAGGTGACTTCACCCCTCCACTTT

J: TRBJ2-3
V: TRBV5-5
length: 14
size: few
D: .
CDR3: CASSLASRTDTQYF
DNA: TGTGCCAGCAGCTTGGCTAGCCGCACAGATACGCAGTATTTT

J: TRBJ1-3
V: TRBV7-9
length: 17
size: .
D: TRBD1
CDR3: CASSSYTGTGSGNTIYF
DNA: TGTGCCAGCAGCTCCTACACCGGGACAGGGTCTGGAAACACCATATATTTT

J: TRBJ1-2
V: TRBV5-8
length: 15
size: .
D: TRBD1
CDR3: CASRGTGARVSGYTF
DNA: TGTGCCAGCAGGGGGACAGGGGCGCGCGTTTCCGGCTACACCTTC